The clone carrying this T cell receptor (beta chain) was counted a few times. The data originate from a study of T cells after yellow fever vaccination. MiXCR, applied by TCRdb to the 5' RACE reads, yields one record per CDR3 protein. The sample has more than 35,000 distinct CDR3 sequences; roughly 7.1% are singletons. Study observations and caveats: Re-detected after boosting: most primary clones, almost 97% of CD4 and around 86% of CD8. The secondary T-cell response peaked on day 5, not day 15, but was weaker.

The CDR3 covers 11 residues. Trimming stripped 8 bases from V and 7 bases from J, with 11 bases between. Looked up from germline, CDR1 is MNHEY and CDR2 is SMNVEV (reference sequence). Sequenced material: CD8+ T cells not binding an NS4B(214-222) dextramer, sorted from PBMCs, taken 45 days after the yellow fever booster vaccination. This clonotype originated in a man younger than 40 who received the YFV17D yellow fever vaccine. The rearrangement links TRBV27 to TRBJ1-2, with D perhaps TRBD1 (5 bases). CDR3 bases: TGTGCCAGCCGGGGGGGGGTTGGCTACACCTTC. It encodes CASRGGVGYTF.